This T cell receptor beta chain was sequenced during a study of blood T cell repertoires in COVID-19. Study-wide context: Researchers got acute and convalescent COVID-19 samples from the United States, Italy and Spain. T cells, B-cell-depleted T cells, or PBMCs supplied cDNA or gDNA.

Germline V gives CDR1 SGHNT, CDR2 YYREEE (reference sequence). There are 16 residues in the CDR3. V was pared by 4 bases and J by 4 bases, with 7 bases of the junction left unmatched. This clone was counted a single time. In the authors' methods: Estimation of nucleated cell counts relied on the amplification of reference gene primers. TCRdb's copy holds only in-frame clones and misses some; the assay was immunoSEQ multiplex PCR. V and J calls and clone size come straight from that table; D and trimming were deduced from the DNA. The sample yields around 300,000 clones, about 86% seen once. During active infection, Seattle patients enrolled and were then monitored through disease.

The sequence was obtained from a woman in her 70s with COVID-19, enrolled during active disease. The chain has TRBV5-4 and TRBJ2-5, with 13 positions matching TRBD2. Sequencing input: peripheral blood. The CDR3 coding sequence is TGTGCCAGCAGCCAGGGACTAGCGGGGCAGGGAGAGACCCAGTACTTC. As protein: CASSQGLAGQGETQYF.